This record concerns one T cell receptor beta chain sequence. This CDR3 comprises 11 residues. The V gene lost 3 bases and the J gene lost 3 bases, with 3 bases spanning the gap. Germline CDR1 and CDR2: MNHNY and SVGAGI (reference sequence). This sample is part of a study of OX40 agonist ivuxolimab in advanced cancers. TCRdb's table, derived via immunoSEQ multiplex PCR, lists solely in-frame clones and lacks some. Of 30,000 to 40,000 clones in the sample, more than 70% were seen once. This clonotype was sampled from an adult with an advanced solid tumor such as melanoma, head and neck, liver or kidney cancer. The material sequenced was CD4+ or CD8+ T cells sorted from blood, taken in a trial of the OX40 agonist ivuxolimab. This rearrangement joins TRBV6-6 to TRBJ2-7; D is unresolved. The CDR3 DNA follows: TGTGCCAGCAGTTATGACTACGAGCAGTACTTC. The encoded protein is CASSYDYEQYF.